The 29 T cell receptor beta chains given below trace back to one sample, sequenced in a study of shared clonotypes between healthy human individuals. Generated by immunoSEQ multiplex PCR, the TCRdb table keeps only in-frame clones and is missing some. This sample carries about 1.5 million clones, under 99% of them seen once, and the ten largest clones take about 0.4%. What was sequenced was naive CD4+ T cells sorted from blood. Subset specified: CD45RA+ positively selected. The receptors originated from a man between 25 and 39 years old in good health.

On this clone itself: Other DNA sequences in this specimen translate into the identical CDR3. V usage is TRBV28 and J usage is TRBJ2-7; D is perhaps TRBD2 (5 bases). This CDR3 spans 14 amino acids. CDR1 is MDHEN, CDR2 SYDVKM, per germline. The V gene lost 0 bases and the J gene lost 0 bases, with 6 bases spanning the gap. The CDR3 here is CASSLWDSSYEQYF. The CDR3 DNA reads TGTGCCAGCAGTTTATGGGACTCCTCCTACGAGCAGTACTTC.

The rearrangement joins TRBV7-6 to TRBJ2-3; 11 nucleotides align to TRBD2. This CDR3 spans 17 amino acids. V shed 1 base and J 4 bases; nucleotides not matched to a gene: 7. CDR1 is SGHVS and CDR2 is FNYEAQ in the germline V gene. CDR3 protein: CASSLGSTSGSADTQYF. CDR3 coding DNA: TGTGCCAGCAGCTTAGGGTCCACTAGCGGGAGCGCAGATACGCAGTATTTT.

This chain's CDR3 is CASSAQGDNEQFF. CDR3 coding DNA: TGTGCCAGCAGCGCTCAGGGTGACAATGAGCAGTTCTTC. The J gene is TRBJ2-1, the V gene TRBV11-3; a weak D match, TRBD1 (5 bases). The CDR3 is made up of 13 amino acids. V was cut by 5 bases and J by 5 bases, with 10 bases left in between. Germline V lookup: CDR1 SGHNT, CDR2 YENEEA. The complete variable domain, with remaining parts taken from reference TRBV11-3 and TRBJ2-1, reads EAGVVQSPRYKIIEKKQPVAFWCNPISGHNTLYWYLQNLGQGPELLIRYENEEAVDDSQLPKDRFSAERLKGVDSTLKIQPAELGDSAVYLCASSAQGDNEQFFGPGTRLTVL.

V gene TRBV6-4 combines with J gene TRBJ2-3; TRBD1 might be the D (6 bases). Germline loops: CDR1 MRHNA, CDR2 SNTAGT. With 6 bases removed from V and 2 bases from J, the gap between germline ends came to 12 bases. CDR3 length: 14 residues. This chain's CDR3 is CASSEGTNTDTQYF. Written as DNA, the CDR3 is TGTGCCAGCAGCGAGGGGACAAACACAGATACGCAGTATTTT.

V usage is TRBV10-3 and J usage is TRBJ2-7, with 11 bases aligning to TRBD1. The J segment lost 7 bases and the V segment lost 1 base, leaving 15 bases of the junction unmatched. This CDR3 is built from 18 residues. The germline V gene encodes CDR1 ENHRY and CDR2 SYGVKD. CDR3 protein: CAISEWTGGTGMVEEQYF. CDR3 bases: TGTGCCATCAGTGAGTGGACAGGGGGCACCGGGATGGTTGAGGAGCAGTACTTC.

V usage is TRBV5-6 and J usage is TRBJ1-2; D gene unclear. This CDR3 has 12 residues. V lost 0 bases and J lost 8, with 8 bases in between. Per the germline V gene, CDR1 is SGHDT and CDR2 is YYEEEE. The CDR3 loop is CASSLVWQGYTF. CDR3 in DNA: TGTGCCAGCAGCTTGGTTTGGCAAGGCTACACCTTC.

This chain links TRBV6-1 with TRBJ2-7; D unresolved. There are 16 residues in the CDR3. V lost 4 bases and J 1 base, leaving 17 bases between the germline ends. Per germline, CDR1 MNHNS and CDR2 SASEGT. CDR3 DNA: TGTGCCAGCAGTGTTGAAGACTCCCGAATATCCTACGAGCAGTACTTC. Its translation is CASSVEDSRISYEQYF.

This chain links TRBV7-9 with TRBJ2-7; 8 bases fit TRBD1. The CDR3 extends over 14 amino acids. From germline, CDR1 is SEHNR and CDR2 FQNEAQ (reference sequence). Trimming cost V 1 base and J 5 bases; bases outside gene matches: 4. CDR3 sequence (DNA): TGTGCCAGCAGCTTAGAAGCAGGGGGCCACGAGCAGTACTTC. This translates into CASSLEAGGHEQYF.

The chain joins TRBV7-2 to TRBJ2-6; 8 bases match TRBD1. The junction had 13 bases not matched to a gene; V was cut back by 5 bases and J by 4 bases. CDR1 is SGHTA, CDR2 FQGNSA, per germline. This CDR3 spans 18 amino acids. The CDR3 protein is CASSPTATGVSGANVLTF. CDR3 DNA: TGTGCCAGCAGCCCTACCGCGACAGGGGTCTCGGGGGCCAACGTCCTGACTTTC.

V is TRBV2 and J is TRBJ2-3; D not certain. The germline V gene encodes CDR1 SNHLY and CDR2 FYNNEI. V lost 11 bases, J lost 6 bases, and 12 bases lay in between. The CDR3 sequence is 11 residues long. CDR3: CACHKADTQYF. The CDR3 DNA reads TGTGCCTGCCATAAGGCGGATACGCAGTATTTT.

The chain couples TRBV19 to TRBJ2-1, with D possibly matching TRBD1 (6 bases). The CDR3 consists of 15 residues. Trimming removed 5 bases from V and 2 bases from J, with 13 bases in between. Germline CDR1 reads LNHDA; CDR2 reads SQIVND (reference sequence). The CDR3, as DNA: TGTGCCAGTAGTCCTCGGGACATCGCCTACAATGAGCAGTTCTTC. Translated: CASSPRDIAYNEQFF.

Concerning this clone: The identical CDR3 is also encoded by other nucleotide sequences in the sample. Here the CDR3 reads CASSLVTGGNQPQHF. For the CDR3, the DNA is TGTGCCAGCAGTTTGGTAACAGGGGGGAATCAGCCCCAGCATTTT. The V call is TRBV28, the J call TRBJ1-5; 8 nucleotides agree with TRBD1. The CDR3 is 15 amino acids. The ends lost 3 bases at V and 4 bases at J; junction bases unmatched: 5. Germline values: CDR1 MDHEN, CDR2 SYDVKM.

The chain links TRBV5-4 to TRBJ2-7, with D perhaps matching TRBD2 (5 bases). The V gene's germline CDR1 is SGHNT and CDR2 YYREEE (reference sequence). Trimming removed 0 bases at V and 4 bases at J, with 11 bases between. The CDR3 is 14 residues long. This CDR3 reads CASSLGAEPYEQYF. The CDR3, as DNA: TGTGCCAGCAGCTTGGGAGCGGAACCTTACGAGCAGTACTTC.

This clone was seen only a few times. This sequence joins TRBV6-5 and TRBJ1-5; D remains unclear. Germline-derived CDR1 and CDR2 are MNHEY and SVGAGI. Trimming removed 6 bases from V and 5 bases from J, with 8 bases in between. This CDR3 comprises 12 residues. CDR3 DNA sequence: TGTGCCAGCAGCTCCAGAGATCAGCCCCAGCATTTT. Protein: CASSSRDQPQHF.

The sample holds one count of this clone. In the same sample, other DNA sequences code for this CDR3. The chain employs TRBV5-1 and TRBJ1-1, with no clear D. Between the trimmed V and J ends, which lost 0 bases and 1 base, there was a span of 7 bases. The length of the CDR3 is 14 residues. The V gene's germline CDR1 is SGHRS and CDR2 YFSETQ. CDR3 sequence reads: CASSLAVENTEAFF. The CDR3 coding sequence is TGCGCCAGCAGCTTGGCAGTTGAGAACACTGAAGCTTTCTTT.

This chain uses TRBV23-1 with TRBJ2-1; D unclear. TRBV23-1 is an open reading frame whose function is uncertain. CDR3 length: 12 amino acids. V lost 11 bases and J lost 9, with 17 bases in between. The DNA of the CDR3 is TGCGCCGAAGGGCGTACCCCGGGTGAGCAGTTCTTC. It codes for CAEGRTPGEQFF.

V and J are TRBV7-8 and TRBJ2-7, with 10 bases that match TRBD1. V gave up 4 bases and J gave up 1 base; unmatched junction bases: 13. Germline lookup yields CDR1 SGHVS and CDR2 FQNEAQ. The CDR3 runs to 18 residues. The CDR3 loop is CASSSAALVGQGSYEQYF. CDR3 DNA: TGTGCCAGCAGCTCAGCAGCCTTGGTGGGACAGGGGTCCTACGAGCAGTACTTC.

The CDR3 DNA follows: TGTGCCAGCAGACCGAACATAACCTCTGGGGCCAACGTCCTGACTTTC. Protein product: CASRPNITSGANVLTF. The chain combines TRBV9 with TRBJ2-6; D is uncertain. This CDR3 is 16 amino acids long. CDR1 is SGDLS, CDR2 YYNGEE, per germline. Trimming cost V 5 bases and J 0 bases, with 12 bases left between them.

The chain links TRBV30 to TRBJ2-1, with 13 bases lining up with TRBD2. Trimming took 4 bases from V and 8 from J; bases not matched to a gene: 5. The CDR3 length is 14 residues. Germline CDR1 is GTSNPN and CDR2 is SVGIG (reference sequence). The CDR3 DNA reads as TGTGCCTGGATTCGACTAGCGGGAGGACATGAGCAGTTCTTC. Translating it yields CAWIRLAGGHEQFF.

The rearrangement links TRBV7-2 to TRBJ2-3; D perhaps matches TRBD1 (5 bases). The CDR3 length is 14 residues. Germline lookup yields CDR1 SGHTA and CDR2 FQGNSA. V was trimmed by 0 bases and J by 2 bases, leaving 6 bases between them. CDR3 coding DNA: TGTGCCAGCAGCTTAGCCGGACACACAGATACGCAGTATTTT. Its translation is CASSLAGHTDTQYF. Looking up the rest from reference TRBV7-2 and TRBJ2-3 gives the full variable domain: GAGVSQSPSNKVTEKGKDVELRCDPISGHTALYWYRQSLGQGLEFLIYFQGNSAPDKSGLPSDRFSAERTGGSVSTLTIQRTQQEDSAVYLCASSLAGHTDTQYFGPGTRLTVL.

The rearrangement joins TRBV27 to TRBJ2-7, with 7 bases lining up with TRBD2. CDR3 length: 14 residues. Germline V gene data show CDR1 as MNHEY and CDR2 as SMNVEV (reference sequence). V gave up 6 bases and J gave up 4 bases; unmatched junction bases: 9. The CDR3: CASSRSGTLYEQYF. The CDR3 region has the DNA TGTGCCAGCAGCCGCAGCGGGACTTTATACGAGCAGTACTTC.

This sequence joins TRBV5-5 and TRBJ1-1; weak D call: TRBD1 (5 bases). Germline lookup yields CDR1 SGHKS and CDR2 YYEKEE (reference sequence). The CDR3 loop spans 13 amino acids. V gave up 4 bases and J gave up 5 bases, with 12 bases separating them. As DNA, the CDR3 is TGTGCCAGCAGCAAAATTGCAGGGACTGAAGCTTTCTTT. Its protein is CASSKIAGTEAFF.

A note on this clone: This CDR3 is also generated by other DNA sequences in the sample. V is TRBV7-9 and J is TRBJ1-2; tentative D call: TRBD1 (5 bases). The CDR3 is 12 residues long. Trimming cost V 5 bases and J 4 bases, with 8 bases left between them. CDR1 and CDR2 (germline): SEHNR, FQNEAQ (reference sequence). The CDR3 nucleotides read TGTGCCAGCAGCCAGGGACCCTATGGCTACACCTTC. The encoded protein is CASSQGPYGYTF.

This chain uses TRBV28 with TRBJ1-1; tentative D call: TRBD1 (5 bases). This CDR3 spans 15 amino acids. The germline V gene encodes CDR1 MDHEN and CDR2 SYDVKM. Between the trimmed V and J ends, which lost 6 bases and 1 base, there was a span of 15 bases. The CDR3 DNA reads TGTGCCAGCAGCCCTTCCGGCAGGGCGAACACTGAAGCTTTCTTT. Its protein product is CASSPSGRANTEAFF.

V is TRBV7-2 and J is TRBJ2-7; D not certain. Trimming pared 1 base from V and 4 bases from J, leaving 17 bases between. The CDR3 extends over 16 amino acids. Per the germline V gene, CDR1 is SGHTA and CDR2 is FQGNSA. As DNA, the CDR3 is TGTGCCAGCAGCTTAGAGAATCTAAGATATTGGTACGAGCAGTACTTC. This sequence encodes CASSLENLRYWYEQYF.

V is TRBV28 and J is TRBJ1-2; TRBD1 is a possible D gene (5 bases). V lost 3 bases to trimming and J lost 5 bases, with 22 bases between them. Germline CDR1 and CDR2: MDHEN and SYDVKM. The CDR3 length is 17 residues. CDR3 region: CASSLGPSAGCGYGYTF. The CDR3, as DNA: TGTGCCAGCAGTTTGGGGCCCAGTGCAGGGTGCGGGTATGGCTACACCTTC.

The chain recombines TRBV19 with TRBJ1-3, with D tentatively TRBD1 (5 bases). This CDR3 has 14 amino acids. Deletions cut 8 bases from V and 0 bases from J, with 11 bases between. Germline lookup yields CDR1 LNHDA and CDR2 SQIVND (reference sequence). The CDR3 here is CASVDRFSGNTIYF. CDR3 nucleotides: TGTGCCAGTGTCGACAGATTCTCTGGAAACACCATATATTTT.

A remark on this clone: This specimen includes other DNA sequences encoding the same CDR3. The chain carries TRBV5-4 and TRBJ2-7; TRBD1 agrees at 9 bases. The trim removed 4 bases at V and 4 bases at J, leaving 6 bases unmatched. This CDR3 has 14 residues. The V gene's germline CDR1 is SGHNT and CDR2 YYREEE (reference sequence). The CDR3 sequence is CASSPGQGRYEQYF. CDR3 bases: TGTGCCAGCAGCCCGGGACAGGGAAGATACGAGCAGTACTTC.

The rearrangement uses TRBV18 and TRBJ2-7, with 12 bases identical to TRBD2. The germline V gene has CDR1 KGHSH and CDR2 LQKENI. V gave up 4 bases and J gave up 6 bases; unmatched junction bases: 13. The CDR3 spans 17 residues. DNA for the CDR3: TGTGCCAGCTCACTCTCCAGACTAGCGGGAGATTTCTCCGAGCAGTACTTC. This translates into CASSLSRLAGDFSEQYF.